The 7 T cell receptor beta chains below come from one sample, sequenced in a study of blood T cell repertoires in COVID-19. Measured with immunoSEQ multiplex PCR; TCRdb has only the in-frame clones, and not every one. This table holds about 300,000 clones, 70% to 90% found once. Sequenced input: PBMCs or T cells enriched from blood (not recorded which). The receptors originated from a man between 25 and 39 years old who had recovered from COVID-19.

The CDR3 sequence: CASSLVAQPRNEQYF. CDR3 nucleotides: TGTGCCAGCAGCTTAGTCGCCCAGCCGAGGAACGAGCAGTACTTC. The chain employs TRBV5-4 and TRBJ2-7; no reliable D call. This CDR3 has 15 residues. With 2 bases removed from V and 5 bases from J, the gap between germline ends came to 17 bases. Germline V CDR1 and CDR2: SGHNT, YYREEE (reference sequence).

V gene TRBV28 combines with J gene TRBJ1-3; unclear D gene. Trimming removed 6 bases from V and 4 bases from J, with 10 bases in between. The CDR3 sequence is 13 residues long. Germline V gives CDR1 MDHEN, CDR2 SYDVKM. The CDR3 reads CASRDGLGNTIYF. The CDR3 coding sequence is TGTGCCAGCAGAGACGGGTTAGGAAACACCATATATTTT. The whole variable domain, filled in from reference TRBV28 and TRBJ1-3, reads DVKVTQSSRYLVKRTGEKVFLECVQDMDHENMFWYRQDPGLGLRLIYFSYDVKMKEKGDIPEGYSVSREKKERFSLILESASTNQTSMYLCASRDGLGNTIYFGEGSWLTVV.

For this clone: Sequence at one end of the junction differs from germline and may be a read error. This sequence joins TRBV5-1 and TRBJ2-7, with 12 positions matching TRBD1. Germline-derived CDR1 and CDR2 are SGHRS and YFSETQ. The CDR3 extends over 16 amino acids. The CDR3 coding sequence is TGCGCCAGCAGTCCTACCGGGACAGGGGGCTCCGACGAGCAGTACTTC. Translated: CASSPTGTGGSDEQYF.

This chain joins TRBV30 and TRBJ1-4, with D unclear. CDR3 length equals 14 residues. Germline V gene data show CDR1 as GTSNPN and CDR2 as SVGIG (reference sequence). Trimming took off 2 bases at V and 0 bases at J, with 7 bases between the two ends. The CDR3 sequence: CAWSLLATNEKLFF. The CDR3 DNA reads TGTGCCTGGAGTCTACTTGCAACTAATGAAAAACTGTTTTTT. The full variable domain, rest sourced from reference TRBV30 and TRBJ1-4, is SQTIHQWPATLVQPVGSPLSLECTVEGTSNPNLYWYRQAAGRGLQLLFYSVGIGQISSEVPQNLSASRPQDRQFILSSKKLLLSDSGFYLCAWSLLATNEKLFFGSGTQLSVL.

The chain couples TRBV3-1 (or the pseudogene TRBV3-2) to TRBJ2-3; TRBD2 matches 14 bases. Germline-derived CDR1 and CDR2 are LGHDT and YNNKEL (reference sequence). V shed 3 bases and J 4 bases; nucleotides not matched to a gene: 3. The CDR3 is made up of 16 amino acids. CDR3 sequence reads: CASSHGTSGSSDTQYF. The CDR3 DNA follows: TGTGCCAGCAGCCACGGGACTAGCGGGAGTTCAGATACGCAGTATTTT.

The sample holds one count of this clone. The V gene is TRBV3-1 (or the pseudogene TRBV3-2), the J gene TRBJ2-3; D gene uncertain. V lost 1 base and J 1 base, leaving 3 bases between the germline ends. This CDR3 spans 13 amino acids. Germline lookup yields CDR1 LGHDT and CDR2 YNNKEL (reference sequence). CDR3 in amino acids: CASSQGGTDTQYF. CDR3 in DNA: TGTGCCAGCAGCCAAGGAGGCACAGATACGCAGTATTTT.

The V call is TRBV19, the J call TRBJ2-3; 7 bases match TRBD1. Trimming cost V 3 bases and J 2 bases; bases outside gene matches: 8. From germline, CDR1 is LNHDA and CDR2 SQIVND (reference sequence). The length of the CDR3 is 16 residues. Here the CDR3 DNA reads TGTGCCAGTAGTATCCCGGGACAGACCTACACAGATACGCAGTATTTT. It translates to CASSIPGQTYTDTQYF. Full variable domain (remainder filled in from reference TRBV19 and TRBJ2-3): DGGITQSPKYLFRKEGQNVTLSCEQNLNHDAMYWYRQDPGQGLRLIYYSQIVNDFQKGDIAEGYSVSREKKESFPLTVTSAQKNPTAFYLCASSIPGQTYTDTQYFGPGTRLTVL.